Sequencing of this TCR beta chain was carried out in a study of blood T cell repertoires in COVID-19. The data were produced by immunoSEQ multiplex PCR, yet TCRdb's version contains in-frame clones alone and is incomplete. The table shows 250,000 to 350,000 clones, with nearly 90% occurring only once. Details on this clone: Additional DNA sequences in this sample encode the identical CDR3.

Recruits, aged about 18 to 95 years, lived in roughly 22 US areas. Exposed study participants had met a COVID-19 case within 2 weeks before entry. CDR1 is MDHEN, CDR2 SYDVKM, per germline. V lost 3 bases and J 1 base, leaving 9 bases between the germline ends. CDR3 length equals 14 residues. The sample was PBMCs or T cells enriched from blood (not recorded which). The V call is TRBV28, the J call TRBJ1-1; D is unresolved. This sequence originates from a woman between 45 and 60 years old who had been exposed to COVID-19. The CDR3 coding sequence is TGTGCCAGCAGTTTCAGAGGCAGGAACACTGAAGCTTTCTTT. As protein: CASSFRGRNTEAFF. The full variable domain, in which reference TRBV28 and TRBJ1-1 provide the parts outside the CDR3, is DVKVTQSSRYLVKRTGEKVFLECVQDMDHENMFWYRQDPGLGLRLIYFSYDVKMKEKGDIPEGYSVSREKKERFSLILESASTNQTSMYLCASSFRGRNTEAFFGQGTRLTVV.